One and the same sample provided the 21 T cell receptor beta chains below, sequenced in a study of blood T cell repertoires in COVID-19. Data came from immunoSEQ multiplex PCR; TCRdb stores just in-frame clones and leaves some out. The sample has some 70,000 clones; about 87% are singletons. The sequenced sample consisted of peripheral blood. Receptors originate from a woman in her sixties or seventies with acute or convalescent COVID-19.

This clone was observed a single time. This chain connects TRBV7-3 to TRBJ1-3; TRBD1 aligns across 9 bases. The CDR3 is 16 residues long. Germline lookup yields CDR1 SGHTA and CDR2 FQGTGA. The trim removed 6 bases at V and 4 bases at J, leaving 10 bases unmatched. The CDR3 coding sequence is TGTGCCAGCAGTTCCACCGGGACAGGGAGGGGAAACACCATATATTTT. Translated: CASSSTGTGRGNTIYF.

The CDR3 protein is CASSGRDSSYEQYF. Written as DNA, the CDR3 is TGTGCCAGCAGCGGACGGGACAGCTCCTACGAGCAGTACTTC. The chain is built from TRBV9 and TRBJ2-7, with 7 bases that match TRBD1. Germline assignment: CDR1 SGDLS and CDR2 YYNGEE. CDR3 length: 14 amino acids. V was clipped by 3 bases and J by 0 bases; unmatched bases: 3.

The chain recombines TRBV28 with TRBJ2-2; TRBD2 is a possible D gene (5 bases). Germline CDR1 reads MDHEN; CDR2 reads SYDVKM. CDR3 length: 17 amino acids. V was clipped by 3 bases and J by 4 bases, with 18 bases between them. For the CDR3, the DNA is TGTGCCAGCAGTTTTTTTATCGGGGTTGGTTCCACCGGGGAGCTGTTTTTT. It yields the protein CASSFFIGVGSTGELFF.

In DNA form, the CDR3 reads TGTGCCAGCAGCCCTAGCGGGGGGCGGGAGACCCAGTACTTC. As protein: CASSPSGGRETQYF. The chain couples TRBV7-9 to TRBJ2-5; 11 bases map to TRBD2. The V segment lost 5 bases and the J segment 5 bases; nucleotides outside the gene matches: 4. Germline CDR1 reads SEHNR; CDR2 reads FQNEAQ (reference sequence). The CDR3 length is 14 residues. Using reference TRBV7-9 and TRBJ2-5 for the parts outside the CDR3, the full variable domain is DTGVSQNPRHKITKRGQNVTFRCDPISEHNRLYWYRQTLGQGPEFLTYFQNEAQLEKSRLLSDRFSAERPKGSFSTLEIQRTEQGDSAMYLCASSPSGGRETQYFGPGTRLLVL.

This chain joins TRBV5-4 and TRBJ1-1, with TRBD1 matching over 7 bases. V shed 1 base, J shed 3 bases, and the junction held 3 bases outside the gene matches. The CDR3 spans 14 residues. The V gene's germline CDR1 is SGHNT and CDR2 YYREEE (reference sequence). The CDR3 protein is CASSLQGEDTEAFF. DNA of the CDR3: TGTGCCAGCAGCTTGCAGGGGGAAGACACTGAAGCTTTCTTT.

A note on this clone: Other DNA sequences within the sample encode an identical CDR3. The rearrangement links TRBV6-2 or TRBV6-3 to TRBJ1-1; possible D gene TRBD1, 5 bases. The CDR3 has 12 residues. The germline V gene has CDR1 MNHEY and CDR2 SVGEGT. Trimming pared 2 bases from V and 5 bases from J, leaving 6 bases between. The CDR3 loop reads CASSYGGTEAFF. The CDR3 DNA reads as TGTGCCAGCAGTTACGGGGGGACTGAAGCTTTCTTT.

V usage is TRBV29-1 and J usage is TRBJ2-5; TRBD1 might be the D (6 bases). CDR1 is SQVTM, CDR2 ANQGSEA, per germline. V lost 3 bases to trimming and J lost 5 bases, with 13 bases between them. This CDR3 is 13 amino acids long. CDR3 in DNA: TGCAGCGTTGAGGGCAGGGGCTGGGAGACCCAGTACTTC. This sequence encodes CSVEGRGWETQYF.

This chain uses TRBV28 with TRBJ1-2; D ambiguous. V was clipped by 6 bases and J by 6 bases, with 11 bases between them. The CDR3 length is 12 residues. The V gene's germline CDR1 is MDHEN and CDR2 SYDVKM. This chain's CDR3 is CASSLLENGYTF. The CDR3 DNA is TGTGCCAGCAGCCTCCTCGAGAATGGCTACACCTTC.

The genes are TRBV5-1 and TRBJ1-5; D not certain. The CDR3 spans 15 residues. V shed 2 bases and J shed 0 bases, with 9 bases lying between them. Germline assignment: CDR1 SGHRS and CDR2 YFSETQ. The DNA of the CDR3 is TGCGCCAGCAGCTTAGGAGGACCTAGCAATCAGCCCCAGCATTTT. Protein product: CASSLGGPSNQPQHF.

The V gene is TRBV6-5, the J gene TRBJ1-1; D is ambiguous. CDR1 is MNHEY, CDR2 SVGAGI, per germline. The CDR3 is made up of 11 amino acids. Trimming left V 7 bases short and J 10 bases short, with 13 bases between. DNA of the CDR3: TGTGCCAGCACCGGATGGGAGGGAGCTTTCTTT. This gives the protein CASTGWEGAFF.

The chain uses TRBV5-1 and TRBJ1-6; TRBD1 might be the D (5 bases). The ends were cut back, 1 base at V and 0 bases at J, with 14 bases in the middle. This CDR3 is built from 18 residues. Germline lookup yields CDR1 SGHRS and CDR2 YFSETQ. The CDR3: CASSLWGPRSSYNSPLHF. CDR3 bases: TGCGCCAGCAGCTTGTGGGGCCCCCGGAGCTCCTATAATTCACCCCTCCACTTT.

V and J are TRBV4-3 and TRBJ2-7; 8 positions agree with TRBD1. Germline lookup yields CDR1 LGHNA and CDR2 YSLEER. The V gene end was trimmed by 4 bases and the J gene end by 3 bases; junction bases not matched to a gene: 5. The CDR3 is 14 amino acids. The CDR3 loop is CASSPGQGGYEQYF. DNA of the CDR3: TGCGCCAGCAGCCCCGGACAGGGAGGCTACGAGCAGTACTTC.

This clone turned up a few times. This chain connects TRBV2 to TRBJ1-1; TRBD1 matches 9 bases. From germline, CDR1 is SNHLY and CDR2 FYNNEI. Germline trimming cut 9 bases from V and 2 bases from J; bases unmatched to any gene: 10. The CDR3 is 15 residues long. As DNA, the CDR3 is TGTGCCAGAGGGGGCTCGGGACAGGGCAACACTGAAGCTTTCTTT. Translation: CARGGSGQGNTEAFF.

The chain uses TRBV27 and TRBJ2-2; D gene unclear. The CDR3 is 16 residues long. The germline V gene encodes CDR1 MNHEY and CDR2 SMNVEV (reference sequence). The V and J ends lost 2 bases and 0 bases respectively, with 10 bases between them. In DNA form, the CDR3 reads TGTGCCAGCAGTTTAATCGCGTTCGCGAACACCGGGGAGCTGTTTTTT. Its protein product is CASSLIAFANTGELFF.

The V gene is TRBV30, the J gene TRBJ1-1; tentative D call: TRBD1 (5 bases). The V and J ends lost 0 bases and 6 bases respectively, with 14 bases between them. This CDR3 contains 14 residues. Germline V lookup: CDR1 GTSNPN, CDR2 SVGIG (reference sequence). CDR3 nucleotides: TGTGCCTGGAGTGTTTGGCGGACATTGCCTGAAGCTTTCTTT. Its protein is CAWSVWRTLPEAFF.

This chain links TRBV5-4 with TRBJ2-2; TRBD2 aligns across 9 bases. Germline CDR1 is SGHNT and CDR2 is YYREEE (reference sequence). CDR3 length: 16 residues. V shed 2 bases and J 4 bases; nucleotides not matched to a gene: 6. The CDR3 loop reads CASSLRPAGGTGELFF. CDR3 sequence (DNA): TGTGCCAGCAGCTTAAGGCCAGCGGGGGGCACCGGGGAGCTGTTTTTT.

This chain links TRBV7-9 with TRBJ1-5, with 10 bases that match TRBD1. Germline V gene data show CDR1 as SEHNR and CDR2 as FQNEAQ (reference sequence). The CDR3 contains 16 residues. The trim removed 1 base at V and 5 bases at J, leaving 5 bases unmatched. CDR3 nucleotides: TGTGCCAGCAGCTTAGGTCTCGGGACAGGGGATCAGCCCCAGCATTTT. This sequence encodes CASSLGLGTGDQPQHF.

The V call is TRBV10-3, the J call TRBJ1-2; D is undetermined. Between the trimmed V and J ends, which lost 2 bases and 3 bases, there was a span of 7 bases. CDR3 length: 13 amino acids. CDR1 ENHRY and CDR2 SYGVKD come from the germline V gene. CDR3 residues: CAISEVGDYGYTF. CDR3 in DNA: TGTGCCATCAGTGAGGTCGGTGACTATGGCTACACCTTC.

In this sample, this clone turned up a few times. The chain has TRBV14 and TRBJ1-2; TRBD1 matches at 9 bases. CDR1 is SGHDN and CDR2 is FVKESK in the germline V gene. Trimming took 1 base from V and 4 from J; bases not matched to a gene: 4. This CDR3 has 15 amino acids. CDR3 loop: CASSQVGQGIYGYTF. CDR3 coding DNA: TGTGCCAGCAGCCAAGTTGGACAGGGGATCTATGGCTACACCTTC.

DNA for the CDR3: TGTGCCAGAAGGTCGATACAGACCTACGAGCAGTACTTC. Protein product: CARRSIQTYEQYF. The chain joins TRBV5-3 to TRBJ2-7, with D hard to call. TRBV5-3 counts as an open reading frame of uncertain function. CDR3 length: 13 amino acids. V was shortened by 5 bases and J by 2 bases, with 11 bases between the two germline ends.

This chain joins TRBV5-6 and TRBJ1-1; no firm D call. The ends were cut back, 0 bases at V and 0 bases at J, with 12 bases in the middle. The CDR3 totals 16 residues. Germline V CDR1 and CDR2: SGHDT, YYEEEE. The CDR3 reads CASSLVFRRLNTEAFF. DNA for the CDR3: TGTGCCAGCAGCTTGGTATTTAGGCGGCTGAACACTGAAGCTTTCTTT.